The rows below give T cell receptor beta chains drawn from one sample of a study of a mutant IDH1 vaccine in newly diagnosed glioma. No antigen has been assigned to these receptors. Only in-frame clones appear in the TCRdb table, and some are missing; sequencing was by immunoSEQ multiplex PCR. The sample lists about 32,000 clones, roughly 80% occurring once. Material: PBMCs, obtained from a glioma patient whose treatment included an IDH1 peptide vaccine. All receptors derive from a young woman with glioma. CDR3s include the opening cysteine and the closing phenylalanine or tryptophan. Fields, in order: J gene, V gene, D gene, clone size, CDR3 length, CDR3 DNA, CDR3 protein. D genes are given only for firm matches. Not all rows give a size; the values are once, few, many and, for expanded clones, a class.

>TRBJ1-6|TRBV7-9|-|-|15
TGTGCCAGCAGCTTATATACAGGGTCTGAATCACCCCTCCACTTT
CASSLYTGSESPLHF
>TRBJ1-1|TRBV5-5|-|once|13
TGTGCCAGCAACGCCGGAGGGGACACTGAAGCTTTCTTT
CASNAGGDTEAFF
>TRBJ1-1|TRBV30|-|few|16
TGTGCCTGGAGCGGCGACTCCACCCGGGTGAACACTGAAGCTTTCTTT
CAWSGDSTRVNTEAFF
>TRBJ2-7|TRBV28|-|-|13
TGTGCCAGCAGGAATACAGGGAAATACGAGCAGTACTTC
CASRNTGKYEQYF
>TRBJ1-6|TRBV19|-|-|12
TGTGCCAGTAGCTTACGGTCTTCACCCCTCCACTTT
CASSLRSSPLHF
>TRBJ1-5|TRBV6-5|TRBD1|-|15
TGTGCCAGCAGTCGCTCGACAGGGTGGGATCAGCCCCAGCATTTT
CASSRSTGWDQPQHF
>TRBJ2-3|TRBV9|-|few|15
TGTGCCAGCCCCCCGGGGGACTTCCTCACAGATACGCAGTATTTT
CASPPGDFLTDTQYF
>TRBJ2-5|TRBV19|-|-|15
TGTGCCAGTAGTACCAATCCCCGACTCCTGGAGACCCAGTACTTC
CASSTNPRLLETQYF
>TRBJ1-2|TRBV7-2|TRBD1|-|15
TGTGCCAGCAGCCACCGGACAGGGGGTACTGATGGCTACACCTTC
CASSHRTGGTDGYTF
>TRBJ1-5|TRBV6-1|TRBD1|-|16
TGTGCCAGCAGTGGATCGACAGGGGGATCTGGTCAGCCCCAGCATTTT
CASSGSTGGSGQPQHF
>TRBJ1-2|TRBV5-1|-|-|13
TGCGCCAGCAGCTCTGCGGCTAACTATGGCTACACCTTC
CASSSAANYGYTF
>TRBJ2-7|TRBV2|-|-|11
TGTGCCAGCAGTGAACAGTACGAGCAGTACTTC
CASSEQYEQYF
>TRBJ2-5|TRBV7-6|TRBD2|-|14
TGTGCCAGCAGCCCAATAGCGGGGAGTGGGACCCAGTACTTC
CASSPIAGSGTQYF
>TRBJ1-5|TRBV2|-|-|13
TGTGCCAGCAGTGCCGGCAACTATCAGCCCCAGCATTTT
CASSAGNYQPQHF
>TRBJ2-7|TRBV15|TRBD2|-|18
TGTGCCACCAGCAGAGTGCTAGGACCGGGACTAGCGCCTTACGAGCAGTACTTC
CATSRVLGPGLAPYEQYF
>TRBJ1-1|TRBV15|-|-|14
TGTGCCACCAGCAGACAGGGCCCCAACACTGAAGCTTTCTTT
CATSRQGPNTEAFF
>TRBJ2-7|TRBV5-1|TRBD2|-|14
TGCGCCAGCAGCTTATCGGGGGGACGCTACGAGCAGTACTTC
CASSLSGGRYEQYF
>TRBJ1-2|TRBV14|-|-|19
TGTGCCAGCAGCCCAGGGCAATGGGCAGCAGGTTTACCCAACTATGGCTACACCTTC
CASSPGQWAAGLPNYGYTF
>TRBJ2-7|TRBV7-9|-|-|12
TGTGCCAGCAGCTTGTCAGCTTACGAGCAGTACTTC
CASSLSAYEQYF
>TRBJ2-7|TRBV12-5|TRBD1|-|13
TGTGCTAGTGGTCCGACAGGGGAGCGATTGCAGTACTTC
CASGPTGERLQYF
>TRBJ1-1|TRBV20-1|-|-|10
TGCAGGGCACAGAACACTGAAGCTTTCTTT
CRAQNTEAFF
>TRBJ2-2|TRBV15|-|-|14
TGTGCCACCAGCAGACGACAGAACACCGGGGAGCTGTTTTTT
CATSRRQNTGELFF
>TRBJ2-7|TRBV2|TRBD1|once|14
TGTGCCAGCAGTGTACGGGGACAGGGCTACGAGCAGTACTTC
CASSVRGQGYEQYF
>TRBJ1-1|TRBV7-8|TRBD1|few|15
TGTGCCAGCAGCCTCCAGGGACAGGGGAACACTGAAGCTTTCTTT
CASSLQGQGNTEAFF
>TRBJ2-3|TRBV6-4|TRBD2|-|16
TGTGCCAGCAGTGACGTAGCGGGAGGAGGCACAGATACGCAGTATTTT
CASSDVAGGGTDTQYF
>TRBJ2-3|TRBV5-1|-|-|14
TGCGCCACAGCCCCAGGGTTCATGACAGATACGCAGTATTTT
CATAPGFMTDTQYF
>TRBJ1-5|TRBV18|TRBD1|-|18
TGTGCCAGCTCACAACCGGGACAGGGAAATCGTCCTAATCAGCCCCAGCATTTT
CASSQPGQGNRPNQPQHF
>TRBJ2-1|TRBV18|-|-|15
TGTGCCAGCTCACCACCTTCGCAGGGGGGGAATGAGCAGTTCTTC
CASSPPSQGGNEQFF
>TRBJ1-2|TRBV6-5|-|once|13
TGTGCCAGCAGTTCCACAGGCCGAGAGGGCTACACCTTC
CASSSTGREGYTF
>TRBJ1-4|TRBV7-9|-|-|16
TGTGCCAGCAGCTTAGGAGGAGAGGGGGGTAATGAAAAACTGTTTTTT
CASSLGGEGGNEKLFF
>TRBJ1-4|TRBV7-9|-|-|15
TGTGCCAGCAGCTTAGCGACGGCAACTAATGAAAAACTGTTTTTT
CASSLATATNEKLFF
>TRBJ1-1|TRBV11-1|-|-|12
TGTGCCAGCGGTACCTTGAACACTGAAGCTTTCTTT
CASGTLNTEAFF
>TRBJ2-1|TRBV30|-|-|12
TGTGCCTGGAGTTCTCTTGTGGGCGAGCAGTTCTTC
CAWSSLVGEQFF
>TRBJ1-1|TRBV27|-|medium-sized|15
TGTGCCAGCAGTTTATTTGGGCAGGGGAACACTGAAGCTTTCTTT
CASSLFGQGNTEAFF
>TRBJ1-4|TRBV27|-|-|13
TGTGCCAGCAGTGAGACAGGATCTGAAAAACTGTTTTTT
CASSETGSEKLFF
>TRBJ2-7|TRBV29-1|TRBD2|-|15
TGCAGCGTTTCGGGGTTAGCGGGGATAAGCGGCGAGCAGTACTTC
CSVSGLAGISGEQYF
>TRBJ2-2|TRBV29-1|TRBD2|-|14
TGCAGCGTGGGACTAGCGGGAGCCAGCGGGGAGCTGTTTTTT
CSVGLAGASGELFF
>TRBJ2-3|TRBV4-1|TRBD2|-|17
TGCGCCAGCAGCCAAGGAGAGCGGGGGGCTAGCACAGATACGCAGTATTTT
CASSQGERGASTDTQYF
>TRBJ1-5|TRBV10-3|-|-|14
TGTGCCATCAGTGTTGGACATAGCAATCAGCCCCAGCATTTT
CAISVGHSNQPQHF
>TRBJ1-1|TRBV11-2|-|-|12
TGTGCCAGCAGTGAACAGATAAGTGAAGCTTTCTTT
CASSEQISEAFF
>TRBJ2-3|TRBV30|TRBD2|-|14
TGTGCCTGGCTAGCGGGGGGGTGGACAGATACGCAGTATTTT
CAWLAGGWTDTQYF
>TRBJ1-3|TRBV28|-|-|12
TGTGCCAGCGCCCTTAGTAAAAACACCATATATTTT
CASALSKNTIYF
>TRBJ2-7|TRBV7-8|TRBD1|-|14
TGTGCCAGCAGCTTAGGGACAGGGACCTACGAGCAGTACTTC
CASSLGTGTYEQYF
>TRBJ1-2|TRBV6-1|TRBD1|-|15
TGTGCCAGCAGTGAAGCTTGGACAGGGGGTTATGGCTACACCTTC
CASSEAWTGGYGYTF
>TRBJ1-5|TRBV28|-|-|15
TGTGCCAGCAGTTTCCCGACCCCTCCCAGTCAGCCCCAGCATTTT
CASSFPTPPSQPQHF
>TRBJ1-1|TRBV28|TRBD1|-|14
TGTGCCAGCAGTCCAGGGGGCCAGAACACTGAAGCTTTCTTT
CASSPGGQNTEAFF
>TRBJ2-5|TRBV6-1|TRBD1|-|14
TGTGCCAGCAGTGTAGGACAGGGCCAAGAGACCCAGTACTTC
CASSVGQGQETQYF
>TRBJ2-7|TRBV7-9|-|-|16
TGTGCCAGCAGCTTAGAGGGGACGGCAAGGGGTGGGGAGCAGTACTTC
CASSLEGTARGGEQYF
>TRBJ2-5|TRBV28|-|-|11
TGTGCCAGCAGTCCACGACAGTCCCAGTACTTC
CASSPRQSQYF
>TRBJ2-7|TRBV27|TRBD2|-|14
TGTGCCAGCTATCGAAGCGGGGGAGCCTACGAGCAGTACTTC
CASYRSGGAYEQYF
>TRBJ2-7|TRBV18|-|-|15
TGTGCCAGCTCACCACGCCAGGGGCCAAACTACGAGCAGTACTTC
CASSPRQGPNYEQYF